These 11 T cell receptor beta chains were all obtained from the same sample, sequenced in a study of T cell responses to AZD1222 COVID-19 vaccine (dated by TCRdb to 2020 to 2023). Library prep was done by the immunoSEQ multiplex PCR assay. Held by TCRdb, this immuneACCESS table contains in-frame sequences only and omits some clones. Under half of the omission traces to an unresolved V gene where checked; the cause of the rest is unknown. The sample data list approximately 30,000 clones, and approximately 86% of these were observed just once. The ten biggest clones cover 6.8% of the sample. The sample's time point label is to be understood as: baseline before first vaccination. The source material was peripheral blood, sampled on day 0 of AZD1222 vaccination. The receptors shown here come from an adult in good health.

V gene TRBV28 combines with J gene TRBJ1-2, with D unresolved. This CDR3 is built from 13 residues. Germline V gene sequence: CDR1 MDHEN, CDR2 SYDVKM. V lost 3 bases to trimming and J lost 1 base, with 6 bases between them. CDR3 bases: TGTGCCAGCAGTTTCCAGATTAACTATGGCTACACCTTC. It codes for CASSFQINYGYTF.

This chain uses TRBV27 with TRBJ2-7; a weak D match, TRBD1 (5 bases). Germline CDR1 is MNHEY and CDR2 is SMNVEV (reference sequence). Trimming shortened V by 5 bases and J by 1 base, and 15 bases separated the two germline ends. The CDR3 consists of 15 residues. The CDR3 DNA follows: TGTGCCAGCAGTCCTGGACACGGACGGTCCTACGAGCAGTACTTC. Its protein product is CASSPGHGRSYEQYF.

V gene TRBV11-2 combines with J gene TRBJ1-5; maybe TRBD1 (5 bases). V lost 3 bases to trimming and J lost 5 bases, with 11 bases between them. The CDR3 contains 14 residues. Per germline, CDR1 SGHAT and CDR2 FQNNGV. The CDR3 sequence: CASSLGTGDQPQHF. The CDR3 DNA sequence: TGTGCCAGCAGCTTGGGGACGGGGGATCAGCCCCAGCATTTT.

The rearrangement joins TRBV4-1 to TRBJ2-7, with unresolved D. The CDR3 is made up of 14 amino acids. CDR1 and CDR2 (germline): MGHRA, YSYEKL. V was cut by 5 bases and J by 0 bases, with 11 bases left in between. The CDR3 loop is CASSRTSSSYEQYF. CDR3 coding DNA: TGCGCCAGCAGCAGGACCTCCAGCTCCTACGAGCAGTACTTC.

The rearrangement links TRBV15 to TRBJ2-7; perhaps TRBD2 as D (5 bases). Germline CDR1 reads LNHNV; CDR2 reads YYDKDF (reference sequence). The CDR3 contains 14 residues. V shed 3 bases and J shed 5 bases, with 14 bases lying between them. The CDR3 loop reads CATSSPPSGNEQYF. CDR3 bases: TGTGCCACCAGCAGTCCCCCCTCGGGGAACGAGCAGTACTTC. Full variable domain (missing parts from reference TRBV15 and TRBJ2-7): DAMVIQNPRYQVTQFGKPVTLSCSQTLNHNVMYWYQQKSSQAPKLLFHYYDKDFNNEADTPDNFQSRRPNTSFCFLDIRSPGLGDTAMYLCATSSPPSGNEQYFGPGTRLTVT.

This clone is medium-sized in the sample. The chain joins TRBV5-4 to TRBJ1-2; D remains ambiguous. The V gene lost 5 bases and the J gene lost 2 bases, with 7 bases spanning the gap. The germline gives CDR1 SGHNT, CDR2 YYREEE (reference sequence). There are 12 residues in the CDR3. As DNA, the CDR3 is TGTGCCAGCAGTCCGCGGAACTATGGCTACACCTTC. It translates to CASSPRNYGYTF.

The J gene is TRBJ2-1, the V gene TRBV7-6, with 7 bases fitting TRBD1. V was pared by 4 bases and J by 4 bases, with 7 bases of the junction left unmatched. The CDR3 loop spans 15 amino acids. Germline V CDR1 and CDR2: SGHVS, FNYEAQ. The chain's CDR3 is CASSSGTVLYNEQFF. CDR3 DNA: TGTGCCAGCAGCTCCGGGACAGTCCTATACAATGAGCAGTTCTTC. Full variable domain (outside the CDR3, taken from reference TRBV7-6 and TRBJ2-1): GAGVSQSPRYKVTKRGQDVALRCDPISGHVSLYWYRQALGQGPEFLTYFNYEAQQDKSGLPNDRFSAERPEGSISTLTIQRTEQRDSAMYRCASSSGTVLYNEQFFGPGTRLTVL.

The chain combines TRBV7-9 with TRBJ1-1, with D possibly TRBD1 on 6 matching bases. Germline V gene data show CDR1 as SEHNR and CDR2 as FQNEAQ (reference sequence). V was trimmed by 5 bases and J by 6 bases, leaving 16 bases between them. This CDR3 has 14 amino acids. The CDR3 region is CASSKKMGGPEAFF. CDR3 sequence (DNA): TGTGCCAGCAGCAAGAAAATGGGGGGGCCTGAAGCTTTCTTT.

The J gene is TRBJ1-2, the V gene TRBV13, with 12 bases lining up with TRBD1. J lost 6 bases, V lost 5 bases, and 13 bases had no gene match. The germline CDR1 and CDR2 sequences are PRHDT and FYEKMQ (reference sequence). The CDR3 is 17 residues long. Here the CDR3 reads CASSRSRDRGRSDGYTF. The DNA for the CDR3 is TGTGCCAGCAGCAGAAGCCGGGACAGGGGGCGCTCGGATGGCTACACCTTC.

The chain combines TRBV28 with TRBJ2-2, with 12 bases identical to TRBD2. Germline V gene lookup returns CDR1 MDHEN and CDR2 SYDVKM. V shed 1 base, J shed 6 bases, and the junction held 3 bases outside the gene matches. This CDR3 spans 16 amino acids. The chain's CDR3 is CASSLFSSGRAGELFF. The CDR3 DNA sequence: TGTGCCAGCAGTTTATTTTCTAGCGGGAGGGCCGGGGAGCTGTTTTTT.

This chain uses TRBV19 with TRBJ1-2; 9 bases match TRBD1. The V and J ends lost 5 bases and 8 bases, in that order; junction bases with no gene match: 12. Germline-derived CDR1 and CDR2 are LNHDA and SQIVND (reference sequence). The CDR3 contains 15 residues. This CDR3 reads CASSPQTGGAYGYTF. CDR3 sequence (DNA): TGTGCCAGTAGTCCCCAAACAGGGGGCGCATACGGCTACACCTTC.